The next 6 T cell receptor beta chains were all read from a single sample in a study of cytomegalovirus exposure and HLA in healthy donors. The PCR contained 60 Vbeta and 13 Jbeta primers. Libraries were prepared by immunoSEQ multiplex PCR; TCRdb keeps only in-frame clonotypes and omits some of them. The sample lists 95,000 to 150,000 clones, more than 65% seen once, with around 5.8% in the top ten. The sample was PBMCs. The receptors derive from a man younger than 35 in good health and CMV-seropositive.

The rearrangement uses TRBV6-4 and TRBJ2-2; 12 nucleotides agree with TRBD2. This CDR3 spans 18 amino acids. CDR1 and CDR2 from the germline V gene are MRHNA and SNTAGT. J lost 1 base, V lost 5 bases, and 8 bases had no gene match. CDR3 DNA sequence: TGTGCCAGCAGTTACCGCCCGACTAGCGGGGGGAACACCGGGGAGCTGTTTTTT. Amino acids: CASSYRPTSGGNTGELFF.

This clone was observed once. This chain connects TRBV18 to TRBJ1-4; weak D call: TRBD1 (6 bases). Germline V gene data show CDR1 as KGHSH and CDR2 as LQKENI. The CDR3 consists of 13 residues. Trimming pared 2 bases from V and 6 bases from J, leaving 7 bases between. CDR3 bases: TGTGCCAGCTCACCAAGGACAGATGAAAAACTGTTTTTT. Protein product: CASSPRTDEKLFF.

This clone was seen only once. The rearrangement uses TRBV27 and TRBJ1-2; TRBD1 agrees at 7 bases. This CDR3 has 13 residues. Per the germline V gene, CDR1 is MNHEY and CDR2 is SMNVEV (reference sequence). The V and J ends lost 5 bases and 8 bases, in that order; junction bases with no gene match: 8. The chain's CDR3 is CASSTRAGGGYTF. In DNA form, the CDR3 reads TGTGCCAGCAGTACCCGGGCAGGGGGGGGCTACACCTTC.

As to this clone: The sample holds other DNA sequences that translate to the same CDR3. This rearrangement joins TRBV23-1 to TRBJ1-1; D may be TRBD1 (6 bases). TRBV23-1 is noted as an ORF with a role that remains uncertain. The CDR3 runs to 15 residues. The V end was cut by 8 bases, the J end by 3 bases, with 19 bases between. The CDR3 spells CASRPLRGTDTEAFF. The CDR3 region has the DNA TGCGCCAGCCGACCCTTAAGGGGGACGGACACTGAAGCTTTCTTT.

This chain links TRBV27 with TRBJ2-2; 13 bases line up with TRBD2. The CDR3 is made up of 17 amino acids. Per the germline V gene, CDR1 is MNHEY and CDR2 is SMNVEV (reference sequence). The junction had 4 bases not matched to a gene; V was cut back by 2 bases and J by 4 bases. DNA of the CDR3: TGTGCCAGCAGTTTAAAGGGACTAGCGGGACTCACCGGGGAGCTGTTTTTT. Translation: CASSLKGLAGLTGELFF.

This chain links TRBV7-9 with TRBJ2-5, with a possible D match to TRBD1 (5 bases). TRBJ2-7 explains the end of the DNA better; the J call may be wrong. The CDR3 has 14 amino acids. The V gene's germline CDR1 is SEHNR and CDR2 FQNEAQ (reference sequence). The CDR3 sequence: CASSLGGHSYEQYF. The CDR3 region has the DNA TGTGCCAGCAGCTTAGGAGGACACTCCTACGAGCAGTACTTC.